These 18 T cell receptor beta chains were sequenced from one sample in a study of T cells in tuberculosis. TCRdb's table, derived via immunoSEQ multiplex PCR, lists solely in-frame clones and lacks some. This sample has 20,000 to 25,000 clones, with 97% found just once. Sequenced: PBMCs. Every receptor here comes from a donor aged 10-29 years with latent tuberculosis or without tuberculosis infection.

This clone was recorded once. The chain links TRBV6-1 to TRBJ2-1, with TRBD2 matching 12 bases. The V and J ends lost 6 bases and 7 bases, in that order; junction bases with no gene match: 1. CDR3 length: 13 amino acids. The germline gives CDR1 MNHNS, CDR2 SASEGT. The chain's CDR3 is CASRTSGSNEQFF. The CDR3 DNA is TGTGCCAGCAGGACTAGCGGGAGTAATGAGCAGTTCTTC.

V and J are TRBV7-6 and TRBJ1-2; TRBD1 is a possible D gene (5 bases). The CDR3 spans 12 residues. The V end lost 5 bases, the J end lost 10 bases, and 14 bases lay between the germline ends. Germline V CDR1 and CDR2: SGHVS, FNYEAQ. The CDR3 loop is CASSDEETVYTF. In nucleotides, the CDR3 is TGTGCCAGCAGCGACGAAGAGACAGTCTACACCTTC.

The chain employs TRBV28 and TRBJ1-5, with 9 nucleotides matching TRBD1. This CDR3 region has 17 residues. With V trimmed by 3 bases and J by 4 bases, 10 bases remained unmatched. The germline V gene has CDR1 MDHEN and CDR2 SYDVKM. CDR3 nucleotide sequence: TGTGCCAGCAGTTTCGACAGGGGGGGTCCAAGAAATCAGCCCCAGCATTTT. Protein: CASSFDRGGPRNQPQHF.

The genes are TRBV16 and TRBJ2-1; TRBD2 matches 14 bases. The CDR3 loop spans 19 amino acids. Germline V gene data show CDR1 as KGHSY and CDR2 as FQNENV. The V and J ends lost 2 bases and 3 bases, in that order; junction bases with no gene match: 9. CDR3 loop: CASSQPYGLAGGRYNEQFF. The CDR3 nucleotides are TGTGCCAGCAGCCAACCCTACGGACTAGCGGGAGGTCGCTACAATGAGCAGTTCTTC.

Here the CDR3 reads CASSRDSETQYF. The DNA of the CDR3 is TGTGCCAGCAGCCGGGATTCGGAGACCCAGTACTTC. The rearrangement joins TRBV9 to TRBJ2-5, with D perhaps matching TRBD2 (5 bases). Per the germline V gene, CDR1 is SGDLS and CDR2 is YYNGEE. The V and J ends lost 4 bases and 5 bases respectively, with 9 bases between them. This CDR3 is built from 12 residues.

This chain uses TRBV5-6 with TRBJ2-3; D might be TRBD2 (6 bases). Per the germline V gene, CDR1 is SGHDT and CDR2 is YYEEEE. The CDR3 is made up of 16 amino acids. V was trimmed by 0 bases and J by 1 base, leaving 12 bases between them. The CDR3 region has the DNA TGTGCCAGCAGCTTGGGGAGGGCTTGGGGCACAGATACGCAGTATTTT. This sequence encodes CASSLGRAWGTDTQYF.

V gene TRBV13 combines with J gene TRBJ1-2; 8 bases agree with TRBD1. J lost 8 bases, V lost 0 bases, and 14 bases had no gene match. The germline gives CDR1 PRHDT, CDR2 FYEKMQ (reference sequence). The CDR3 is 17 amino acids. CDR3 region: CASSLGSGGTGSQGYTF. CDR3 sequence (DNA): TGTGCCAGCAGCTTAGGTTCCGGGGGGACAGGTTCTCAGGGCTACACCTTC.

The CDR3 reads CASRATSGRGSEQFF. CDR3 DNA: TGCGCCAGCAGGGCAACTAGCGGGAGAGGCAGTGAGCAGTTCTTC. This chain connects TRBV10-2 to TRBJ2-1, with 11 bases identical to TRBD2. This CDR3 comprises 15 residues. V shed 6 bases and J 9 bases; nucleotides not matched to a gene: 10. CDR1 and CDR2 (germline): WSHSY, SAAADI.

The chain recombines TRBV29-1 with TRBJ2-1, with 7 positions matching TRBD2. CDR1 and CDR2 from the germline V gene are SQVTM and ANQGSEA. The J segment lost 10 bases and the V segment lost 6 bases, leaving 15 bases of the junction unmatched. The CDR3 is made up of 14 amino acids. CDR3: CSVLDGRGEGEQFF. In DNA, the CDR3 is TGCAGCGTCCTCGACGGGAGAGGGGAGGGGGAGCAGTTCTTC.

V and J are TRBV27 and TRBJ1-2; no clear D. CDR1 is MNHEY, CDR2 SMNVEV, per germline (reference sequence). This CDR3 is 14 amino acids long. The V and J ends lost 4 bases and 0 bases respectively, with 9 bases between them. The CDR3: CASSSRLANYGYTF. The CDR3 nucleotides read TGTGCCAGCAGTTCCCGGTTAGCTAACTATGGCTACACCTTC.

This chain links TRBV25-1 with TRBJ1-1; the D gene is possibly TRBD1 (5 bases). Germline V gives CDR1 MGHDK, CDR2 SYGVNS. This CDR3 is 13 amino acids long. V was pared by 7 bases and J by 1 base, with 10 bases between. CDR3 region: CASIRTGNTEAFF. The CDR3 nucleotides are TGTGCCAGCATCCGAACAGGGAACACTGAAGCTTTCTTT.

The DNA for the CDR3 is TGTGCCAGCAGGAAGGGGTTGATGTCACGGACCCAGTACTTC. Its protein product is CASRKGLMSRTQYF. The gene calls are TRBV21-1 and TRBJ2-5; the table's D call of TRBD1 was not tested on the DNA. TRBV21-1 represents a pseudogene. The CDR3 runs 14 residues.

The rearrangement uses TRBV10-3 and TRBJ1-2; D is perhaps TRBD1 (5 bases). Germline CDR1 is ENHRY and CDR2 is SYGVKD. This CDR3 contains 14 residues. Trimming took off 4 bases at V and 8 bases at J, with 17 bases between the two ends. DNA of the CDR3: TGTGCCATCAGTGTAAATACCCAGGGTGAAGGCTACACCTTC. Protein sequence: CAISVNTQGEGYTF.

This sequence joins TRBV11-2 and TRBJ2-7, with D perhaps TRBD2 (6 bases). The CDR3 totals 16 residues. Trimming took 4 bases from V and 3 from J, leaving 19 bases between them. Per germline, CDR1 SGHAT and CDR2 FQNNGV. For the CDR3, the DNA is TGTGCCAGCAGCTCCCCTAGGAGGGGACGAGTCTACGAGCAGTACTTC. It encodes CASSSPRRGRVYEQYF.

The chain joins TRBV6-1 to TRBJ2-7; a possible D gene is TRBD1 (5 bases). CDR1 is MNHNS and CDR2 is SASEGT in the germline V gene. CDR3 length: 15 residues. Trimming pared 5 bases from V and 3 bases from J, leaving 17 bases between. The CDR3 bases are TGTGCCAGCAGTTTCCCCCCGACGGACAACTACGAGCAGTACTTC. Amino acids: CASSFPPTDNYEQYF.

This sequence joins TRBV10-3 and TRBJ1-2; a weak D match, TRBD1 (5 bases). The CDR3 is 15 residues long. Trimming took off 6 bases at V and 0 bases at J, with 14 bases between the two ends. CDR1 ENHRY and CDR2 SYGVKD come from the germline V gene. CDR3 sequence: CAISSIQGPNYGYTF. CDR3 DNA sequence: TGTGCCATCAGCTCCATCCAGGGCCCTAACTATGGCTACACCTTC.

V gene TRBV30 combines with J gene TRBJ2-7; D is perhaps TRBD2 (6 bases). The CDR3 runs to 14 residues. Trimming left V 5 bases short and J 0 bases short, with 14 bases between. CDR1 and CDR2 (germline): GTSNPN, SVGIG (reference sequence). CDR3 region: CAWQEGLSSYEQYF. The CDR3 bases are TGTGCCTGGCAGGAGGGCCTCAGCTCCTACGAGCAGTACTTC.

V and J are TRBV5-1 and TRBJ2-3, with 10 bases fitting TRBD2. V shed 7 bases and J 2 bases; nucleotides not matched to a gene: 7. In germline, CDR1 is SGHRS, CDR2 YFSETQ. This CDR3 is 15 amino acids long. The CDR3 coding sequence is TGCGCCAGCGGCCCTCTAGCGGGGGTCACAGATACGCAGTATTTT. Translated, it gives CASGPLAGVTDTQYF.